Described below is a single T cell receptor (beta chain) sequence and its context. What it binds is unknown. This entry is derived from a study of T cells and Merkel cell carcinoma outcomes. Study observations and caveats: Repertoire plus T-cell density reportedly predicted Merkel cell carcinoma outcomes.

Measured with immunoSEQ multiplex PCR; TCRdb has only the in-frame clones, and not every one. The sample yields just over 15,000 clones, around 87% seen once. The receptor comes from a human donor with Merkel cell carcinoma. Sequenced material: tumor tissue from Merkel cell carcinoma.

The CDR3 nucleotides are TGTGCCAGCAGCTATCAGGGGTTCTACGAGCAGTACTTC. Its protein product is CASSYQGFYEQYF. The chain recombines TRBV5-6 with TRBJ2-7; a weak D match, TRBD1 (6 bases). Deletions cut 3 bases from V and 3 bases from J, with 10 bases between. The CDR3 has 13 amino acids. Germline V gene lookup returns CDR1 SGHDT and CDR2 YYEEEE.